The 21 T cell receptor beta chains below all came from one sample that was sequenced in a study of shared clonotypes between healthy human individuals. The method was immunoSEQ multiplex PCR; TCRdb's version includes in-frame clones alone and lacks a portion of them. This sample has 560,000 or so clones, with about 95% found just once. CD45RO-negative, CCR7-selected cells formed the naive CD8 fraction, which excluded terminally differentiated effector memory CD45RA+ cells. Sequenced sample: naive CD8+ T cells sorted from blood. These receptor sequences come from a woman in her twenties or thirties in good health.

The genes are TRBV12-2 and TRBJ2-7; the table's D call, TRBD1, has no DNA check behind it. TRBV12-2 is deemed a pseudogene. The CDR3 runs 15 residues. CDR3 loop: CASRVQVFIPYEQYF. CDR3 sequence (DNA): TGTGCAAGTCGCGTACAGGTCTTCATTCCCTACGAGCAGTACTTC.

The chain is built from TRBV28 and TRBJ2-5; 8 bases are a match to TRBD2. Germline CDR1 and CDR2: MDHEN and SYDVKM. V was clipped by 4 bases and J by 5 bases; unmatched bases: 6. The CDR3 runs to 14 residues. The CDR3 spells CASSSIAGRETQYF. CDR3 DNA sequence: TGTGCCAGCAGTTCAATAGCGGGACGGGAGACCCAGTACTTC.

Comments on this clone: This sample includes further DNA sequences coding for the same CDR3. The CDR3 sequence is CASSLLSGELFF. Written as DNA, the CDR3 is TGTGCCAGCAGTTTATTGTCCGGGGAGCTGTTTTTT. The chain employs TRBV27 and TRBJ2-2; D remains unclear. The CDR3 is made up of 12 amino acids. Per germline, CDR1 MNHEY and CDR2 SMNVEV (reference sequence). Deletions cut 1 base from V and 6 bases from J, with 3 bases between.

This clone was detected a few times. Distinct nucleotide sequences in the sample also encode this CDR3. The chain is built from TRBV19 and TRBJ1-5, with TRBD1 matching over 7 bases. The V segment lost 3 bases and the J segment 2 bases; nucleotides outside the gene matches: 4. This CDR3 comprises 15 residues. Germline V gives CDR1 LNHDA, CDR2 SQIVND (reference sequence). The CDR3 protein is CASSIWQGGNQPQHF. The CDR3 DNA sequence: TGTGCCAGTAGTATTTGGCAGGGGGGCAATCAGCCCCAGCATTTT.

V gene TRBV19 combines with J gene TRBJ2-7; 10 bases agree with TRBD2. Germline V gene lookup returns CDR1 LNHDA and CDR2 SQIVND (reference sequence). CDR3 length: 16 residues. J lost 5 bases, V lost 6 bases, and 13 bases had no gene match. CDR3 sequence (DNA): TGTGCCAGTAGCGTAAACCTAGCGGGAGTGGTTCACGAGCAGTACTTC. As protein: CASSVNLAGVVHEQYF.

J is TRBJ2-6 and V is TRBV5-1, with 7 bases aligning to TRBD1. Germline V gene lookup returns CDR1 SGHRS and CDR2 YFSETQ. V lost 0 bases, J lost 4 bases, and 7 bases stayed unmatched. The CDR3 loop spans 17 amino acids. CDR3: CASSLGGGAYGANVLTF. DNA of the CDR3: TGCGCCAGCAGCTTGGGAGGGGGCGCGTACGGGGCCAACGTCCTGACTTTC.

The chain couples TRBV20-1 to TRBJ1-1; perhaps TRBD1 as D (5 bases). CDR3 length equals 11 residues. Germline CDR1 and CDR2: DFQATT and SNEGSKA (reference sequence). The V gene lost 1 base and the J gene lost 9 bases, with 9 bases spanning the gap. The CDR3 region is CSARGGDQAFF. The CDR3 coding sequence is TGCAGTGCTAGAGGGGGGGACCAAGCTTTCTTT.

The V call is TRBV19, the J call TRBJ2-2; D uncertain. V was clipped by 7 bases and J by 6 bases, with 15 bases between them. The V gene's germline CDR1 is LNHDA and CDR2 SQIVND (reference sequence). The CDR3 extends over 14 amino acids. CDR3 DNA: TGTGCCAGTATGGGGTCTACTCCAGCCGGGGAGCTGTTTTTT. Its translation: CASMGSTPAGELFF.

The chain has TRBV7-8 and TRBJ2-1; D is perhaps TRBD2 (6 bases). This CDR3 is built from 16 residues. Germline V CDR1 and CDR2: SGHVS, FQNEAQ. Trimming stripped 0 bases from V and 4 bases from J, with 13 bases between. CDR3: CASSLAGRELYNEQFF. Here the CDR3 DNA reads TGTGCCAGCAGCTTAGCAGGTCGGGAGTTATACAATGAGCAGTTCTTC.

This clone was counted once. The rearrangement uses TRBV11-2 and TRBJ2-1; D not resolved. Per the germline V gene, CDR1 is SGHAT and CDR2 is FQNNGV. This CDR3 is built from 15 residues. V was shortened by 1 base and J by 0 bases, with 7 bases between the two germline ends. The DNA for the CDR3 is TGTGCCAGCAGCTTAGGGGCTGACTCCTACAATGAGCAGTTCTTC. It codes for CASSLGADSYNEQFF.

Comments on this clone: This CDR3 is also generated by other DNA sequences in the sample. The genes are TRBV27 and TRBJ2-1; 16 bases agree with TRBD2. V trimming: 6 bases; J trimming: 7 bases; junction bases outside the gene matches: 3. The germline gives CDR1 MNHEY, CDR2 SMNVEV (reference sequence). This CDR3 is 15 amino acids long. CDR3 loop: CASSLGLAGGNEQFF. The DNA for the CDR3 is TGTGCCAGCAGCTTGGGACTAGCGGGAGGGAATGAGCAGTTCTTC.

This chain uses TRBV25-1 with TRBJ1-5; possibly TRBD1 for D (5 bases). V was cut by 5 bases and J by 0 bases, with 14 bases left in between. CDR1 MGHDK and CDR2 SYGVNS come from the germline V gene. The CDR3 totals 16 residues. CDR3 nucleotides: TGTGCCAGCAGTCCCCCGGGGGGGGATAGCAATCAGCCCCAGCATTTT. The encoded protein is CASSPPGGDSNQPQHF.

This chain joins TRBV27 and TRBJ2-2; maybe TRBD1 (5 bases). Germline V CDR1 and CDR2: MNHEY, SMNVEV (reference sequence). CDR3 length: 15 amino acids. The V and J ends lost 2 bases and 3 bases respectively, with 10 bases between them. CDR3 sequence reads: CASSLQGTYTGELFF. The CDR3 bases are TGTGCCAGCAGTTTACAGGGTACATACACCGGGGAGCTGTTTTTT.

The chain combines TRBV7-9 with TRBJ1-1; no definite D call. Germline V gene sequence: CDR1 SEHNR, CDR2 FQNEAQ (reference sequence). This CDR3 contains 17 residues. Trimming left V 1 base short and J 7 bases short, with 22 bases between. CDR3 amino acids: CASSLGVGRAKPNEAFF. The CDR3, as DNA: TGTGCCAGCAGCTTAGGCGTTGGGAGGGCGAAGCCCAATGAAGCTTTCTTT.

Points on this clone: This sample includes further DNA sequences coding for the same CDR3. J is TRBJ2-5 and V is TRBV11-2, with D unresolved. The germline V and J ends were trimmed by 5 bases and 4 bases, with 2 bases remaining between them. The V gene's germline CDR1 is SGHAT and CDR2 FQNNGV. CDR3 length equals 10 residues. The CDR3 nucleotides are TGTGCCAGCAGCGGAGAGACCCAGTACTTC. Protein: CASSGETQYF.

This clone occurred once. The rearrangement links TRBV19 to TRBJ1-3; D gene unclear. This CDR3 comprises 15 residues. Germline loops: CDR1 LNHDA, CDR2 SQIVND (reference sequence). Deletions cut 8 bases from V and 0 bases from J, with 14 bases between. The CDR3 DNA reads as TGTGCCAGTTCGCCAGGTCCAATCTCTGGAAACACCATATATTTT. This translates into CASSPGPISGNTIYF.

The V call is TRBV7-2, the J call TRBJ1-1; tentatively, D is TRBD1 (6 bases). V gave up 4 bases and J gave up 4 bases, with 16 bases separating them. CDR1 is SGHTA and CDR2 is FQGNSA in the germline V gene. The CDR3 consists of 15 residues. For the CDR3, the DNA is TGTGCCAGCAGCTACACAGGGATTGGCGGCACTGAAGCTTTCTTT. Protein sequence: CASSYTGIGGTEAFF.

This chain joins TRBV7-9 and TRBJ2-3, with 12 bases matching TRBD2. This CDR3 contains 19 residues. V shed 1 base and J 4 bases; nucleotides not matched to a gene: 12. CDR1 is SEHNR, CDR2 FQNEAQ, per germline (reference sequence). CDR3 DNA sequence: TGTGCCAGCAGCTTAGGACTAGCGGGAGAACGGAGGTGGGCAGATACGCAGTATTTT. The encoded protein is CASSLGLAGERRWADTQYF. The full variable domain, rest sourced from reference TRBV7-9 and TRBJ2-3, is DTGVSQNPRHKITKRGQNVTFRCDPISEHNRLYWYRQTLGQGPEFLTYFQNEAQLEKSRLLSDRFSAERPKGSFSTLEIQRTEQGDSAMYLCASSLGLAGERRWADTQYFGPGTRLTVL.

The sample holds one count of this clone. This sequence joins TRBV5-4 and TRBJ1-4; 8 nucleotides align to TRBD1. V trimming: 4 bases; J trimming: 7 bases; junction bases outside the gene matches: 6. This CDR3 is 14 amino acids long. Per germline, CDR1 SGHNT and CDR2 YYREEE (reference sequence). The CDR3 coding sequence is TGTGCCAGCAGCCCCCGGACAGGGTCTGAAAAACTGTTTTTT. It translates to CASSPRTGSEKLFF. The whole variable domain, remainder taken from reference TRBV5-4 and TRBJ1-4, is ETGVTQSPTHLIKTRGQQVTLRCSSQSGHNTVSWYQQALGQGPQFIFQYYREEENGRGNFPPRFSGLQFPNYSSELNVNALELDDSALYLCASSPRTGSEKLFFGSGTQLSVL.

The V gene is TRBV27, the J gene TRBJ1-6; D gene uncertain. CDR1 and CDR2 (germline): MNHEY, SMNVEV (reference sequence). V lost 6 bases to trimming and J lost 7 bases, with 13 bases between them. The CDR3 covers 14 residues. CDR3 nucleotides: TGTGCCAGCAGCCCGGACCCTTGGAATTCACCCCTCCACTTT. As protein: CASSPDPWNSPLHF.

The rearrangement uses TRBV2 and TRBJ1-1; D is ambiguous. The CDR3 length is 15 residues. Per the germline V gene, CDR1 is SNHLY and CDR2 is FYNNEI. V lost 5 bases and J lost 0, with 13 bases in between. The CDR3 loop is CASSPTTGMNTEAFF. In nucleotides, the CDR3 is TGTGCCAGCAGTCCTACGACGGGGATGAACACTGAAGCTTTCTTT.